One sample yielded the 20 T cell receptor beta chains listed below, sequenced in a study of OX40 agonist ivuxolimab in advanced cancers. This table comes from immunoSEQ multiplex PCR, and its TCRdb copy is limited to in-frame clones, with some not included. The sample records some 22,000 clones, over 60% being singletons. The sample consisted of CD4+ or CD8+ T cells sorted from blood, taken in a trial of the OX40 agonist ivuxolimab. These receptors all come from an adult with an advanced solid tumor such as melanoma, head and neck, liver or kidney cancer.

This clone has a single count. J is TRBJ1-3 and V is TRBV29-1, with D unresolved. V was trimmed by 3 bases and J by 8 bases, leaving 14 bases between them. In germline, CDR1 is SQVTM, CDR2 ANQGSEA. The CDR3 consists of 13 residues. The CDR3 is CSVETWEWDTIYF. CDR3 DNA: TGCAGCGTTGAGACTTGGGAATGGGACACCATATATTTT.

This rearrangement joins TRBV7-3 to TRBJ2-3, with D uncertain. The CDR3 totals 13 residues. Trimming removed 4 bases at V and 1 base at J, with 6 bases between. The germline CDR1 and CDR2 sequences are SGHTA and FQGTGA. This CDR3 reads CASSSTGTDTQYF. CDR3 bases: TGTGCCAGCAGCTCAACAGGCACAGATACGCAGTATTTT.

The V and J genes are TRBV2 and TRBJ2-7; D remains unclear. Germline loops: CDR1 SNHLY, CDR2 FYNNEI. The CDR3 sequence is 15 residues long. Between the trimmed V and J ends, which lost 5 bases and 1 base, there was a span of 15 bases. The CDR3 nucleotides read TGTGCCAGCAGTCCCTTGGAAATGGGGTCCTACGAGCAGTACTTC. Translation: CASSPLEMGSYEQYF.

V and J are TRBV7-8 and TRBJ2-7; D remains unclear. CDR3 size: 12 residues. Germline loops: CDR1 SGHVS, CDR2 FQNEAQ. Deletions cut 5 bases from V and 0 bases from J, with 5 bases between. The CDR3 sequence: CASSPPSYEQYF. The CDR3 bases are TGTGCCAGCAGCCCGCCCTCCTACGAGCAGTACTTC. Full variable domain (rest looked up from reference TRBV7-8 and TRBJ2-7): GAGVSQSPRYKVAKRGQDVALRCDPISGHVSLFWYQQALGQGPEFLTYFQNEAQLDKSGLPSDRFFAERPEGSVSTLKIQRTQQEDSAVYLCASSPPSYEQYFGPGTRLTVT.

About this clone: This likely came from a read error, as a far larger clone is one base away. The rearrangement uses TRBV9 and TRBJ1-1; D is ambiguous. The germline CDR1 and CDR2 sequences are SGDLS and YYNGEE. The CDR3 sequence is 13 residues long. Trimming took off 0 bases at V and 0 bases at J, with 3 bases between the two ends. This CDR3 is CASSVEVNTEAFF. The CDR3 nucleotides read TGTGCCAGCAGCGTAGAAGTGAACACTGAAGCTTTCTTT.

V and J are TRBV27 and TRBJ1-6; the D is unclear. Germline assignment: CDR1 MNHEY and CDR2 SMNVEV (reference sequence). V lost 8 bases, J lost 0 bases, and 17 bases lay in between. The CDR3 contains 17 residues. The CDR3 region is CASWPGLGSSYNSPLHF. CDR3 in DNA: TGTGCCAGCTGGCCGGGTCTGGGAAGCTCCTATAATTCACCCCTCCACTTT.

A word on this clone: Sequence at one end of the junction differs from germline and may be a read error. The genes are TRBV11-2 and TRBJ1-1, with D hard to call. Germline V CDR1 and CDR2: SGHAT, FQNNGV. The CDR3 runs 16 residues. CDR3 sequence: CASSIIPQRTHTEASF. CDR3 sequence (DNA): TGTGCCAGCAGCATAATCCCCCAAAGGACCCACACTGAAGCTTCCTTT.

This chain uses TRBV9 with TRBJ1-1, with D perhaps TRBD1 (5 bases). This CDR3 is built from 13 residues. CDR1 and CDR2 from the germline V gene are SGDLS and YYNGEE. Trimming pared 2 bases from V and 8 bases from J, leaving 13 bases between. The CDR3 sequence is CASSVLAGSEAFF. CDR3 nucleotide sequence: TGTGCCAGCAGCGTCCTCGCAGGGTCAGAAGCTTTCTTT.

The rearrangement uses TRBV30 and TRBJ1-2; tentatively, D is TRBD1 (6 bases). The CDR3 sequence is 14 residues long. The germline V and J ends were trimmed by 0 bases and 5 bases, with 13 bases remaining between them. Germline values: CDR1 GTSNPN, CDR2 SVGIG (reference sequence). The CDR3: CAWSVLRGQYGYTF. The CDR3 DNA follows: TGTGCCTGGAGTGTACTTCGGGGGCAGTATGGCTACACCTTC. Variable domain in full (rest from reference TRBV30 and TRBJ1-2): SQTIHQWPATLVQPVGSPLSLECTVEGTSNPNLYWYRQAAGRGLQLLFYSVGIGQISSEVPQNLSASRPQDRQFILSSKKLLLSDSGFYLCAWSVLRGQYGYTFGSGTRLTVV.

The CDR3 loop is CASSFGLGETQYF. CDR3 nucleotide sequence: TGTGCCAGCAGTTTCGGCCTCGGAGAGACCCAGTACTTC. This chain links TRBV27 with TRBJ2-5; D is uncertain. The CDR3 consists of 13 residues. Trimming took 3 bases from V and 4 from J, leaving 9 bases between them. Germline CDR1 and CDR2: MNHEY and SMNVEV (reference sequence).

The V call is TRBV29-1, the J call TRBJ2-3; 9 bases fit TRBD2. V shed 0 bases, J shed 6 bases, and the junction held 13 bases outside the gene matches. The CDR3 has 17 amino acids. Germline V gene lookup returns CDR1 SQVTM and CDR2 ANQGSEA. The CDR3 DNA reads as TGCAGCGTTGAAGATGCCTTTGAAGCGGGGGGCCTTGATACGCAGTATTTT. This translates into CSVEDAFEAGGLDTQYF.

This clone was seen a few times. The chain carries TRBV2 and TRBJ1-4; 9 nucleotides align to TRBD1. Germline V CDR1 and CDR2: SNHLY, FYNNEI. Losses at the gene ends were 2 bases for V and 0 bases for J; bases not matched to a gene: 4. This CDR3 has 17 amino acids. CDR3 nucleotide sequence: TGTGCCAGCAGTGAATGGGACAGGGAAACAACTAATGAAAAACTGTTTTTT. It specifies CASSEWDRETTNEKLFF.

This clone showed up just once. This CDR3 reads CASSQDPAGGQETQYF. The CDR3 bases are TGTGCCAGCAGCCAAGATCCAGCGGGGGGCCAAGAGACCCAGTACTTC. J is TRBJ2-5 and V is TRBV14; 9 bases match TRBD2. Trimming removed 0 bases from V and 1 base from J; junction bases left unmatched: 3. The germline V gene has CDR1 SGHDN and CDR2 FVKESK. This CDR3 is built from 16 residues. The entire variable domain, with the rest obtained from reference TRBV14 and TRBJ2-5, is as follows: EAGVTQFPSHSVIEKGQTVTLRCDPISGHDNLYWYRRVMGKEIKFLLHFVKESKQDESGMPNNRFLAERTGGTYSTLKVQPAELEDSGVYFCASSQDPAGGQETQYFGPGTRLLVL.

V and J are TRBV11-2 and TRBJ2-1, with 15 bases that match TRBD2. Germline V lookup: CDR1 SGHAT, CDR2 FQNNGV. The CDR3 has 16 amino acids. Unmatched junction bases numbered 8, after V lost 5 bases and J lost 9 bases. The CDR3 spells CASSTGLAGGPTEQFF. Written as DNA, the CDR3 is TGTGCCAGCAGCACCGGACTAGCGGGGGGGCCCACTGAGCAGTTCTTC.

This rearrangement joins TRBV7-9 to TRBJ1-6; a possible D gene is TRBD1 (5 bases). Trimming shortened V by 5 bases and J by 7 bases, and 15 bases separated the two germline ends. Per germline, CDR1 SEHNR and CDR2 FQNEAQ (reference sequence). The CDR3 covers 15 residues. The CDR3 region has the DNA TGTGCCAGCAGCGCGACGTCCCACAGGAATTCACCCCTCCACTTT. It encodes CASSATSHRNSPLHF.

The V gene is TRBV30, the J gene TRBJ2-7; TRBD2 matches 8 bases. V was pared by 1 base and J by 6 bases, with 5 bases of the junction left unmatched. This CDR3 region has 13 residues. Germline V CDR1 and CDR2: GTSNPN, SVGIG (reference sequence). The CDR3, as DNA: TGTGCCTGGAGTGCGGGGGGGGCCTCCGAGCAGTACTTC. This translates into CAWSAGGASEQYF.

The chain links TRBV29-1 to TRBJ2-3, with D possibly TRBD2 on 5 matching bases. Germline CDR1 reads SQVTM; CDR2 reads ANQGSEA. Trimming pared 4 bases from V and 2 bases from J, leaving 13 bases between. CDR3 size: 14 residues. The chain's CDR3 is CSVGVYGNTDTQYF. CDR3 sequence (DNA): TGCAGCGTTGGGGTTTACGGGAACACAGATACGCAGTATTTT.

V gene TRBV27 combines with J gene TRBJ2-7; D uncertain. The germline CDR1 and CDR2 sequences are MNHEY and SMNVEV (reference sequence). With 0 bases removed from V and 0 bases from J, the gap between germline ends came to 18 bases. The CDR3 extends over 18 amino acids. CDR3 DNA sequence: TGTGCCAGCAGTTTATCCCCTGGAATGGGATTTAGCTCCTACGAGCAGTACTTC. The encoded protein is CASSLSPGMGFSSYEQYF.

The V and J genes are TRBV11-2 and TRBJ2-7; the match to TRBD1 covers 7 bases. The V segment lost 4 bases and the J segment 0 bases; nucleotides outside the gene matches: 6. CDR1 SGHAT and CDR2 FQNNGV come from the germline V gene. The CDR3 spans 15 residues. CDR3 coding DNA: TGTGCCAGCAGCTCTAGACAGGGACCCTCCTACGAGCAGTACTTC. This encodes CASSSRQGPSYEQYF.

The chain joins TRBV7-9 to TRBJ1-3; D is possibly TRBD1 (6 bases). Germline CDR1 reads SEHNR; CDR2 reads FQNEAQ (reference sequence). The CDR3 loop spans 17 amino acids. Between the trimmed V and J ends, which lost 5 bases and 2 bases, there was a span of 19 bases. CDR3 amino acids: CASSLEGGRETGNTIYF. Here the CDR3 DNA reads TGTGCCAGCAGCCTCGAGGGGGGGAGAGAAACTGGAAACACCATATATTTT.